This TCR beta chain was found in a study of STAT5B mutations in CD4+ large granular lymphocyte leukemia. Unmatched junction bases numbered 10, after V lost 0 bases and J lost 9 bases. The germline V gene encodes CDR1 LGHNT and CDR2 FRNRAP. There are 16 residues in the CDR3. Whole-study results and caveats: Higher CD4+ than CD8+ T-LGLL clonality might reflect small sample size.

A word on this clone: The target antigen is unknown.

Using immunoSEQ multiplex PCR, the repertoire was profiled, and TCRdb retains in-frame clones only, with some absent. The sample contains about 33,000 clones, roughly 72% of which appear only once. The receptor comes from a human donor in good health. Sequencing was done on a sample of CD4+ T cells from blood buffy coats. The chain carries TRBV12-5 and TRBJ2-5, with 10 bases lining up with TRBD2. In DNA, the CDR3 is TGTGCTAGTGGTTTGGTACTCGGGCTAGCGGGAGTCGCCCAGTACTTC. It yields the protein CASGLVLGLAGVAQYF.